One sample yielded the 32 T cell receptor beta chains listed below, sequenced in a study of glioma-infiltrating T cells after dendritic cell vaccination. The protocol was immunoSEQ multiplex PCR, while the TCRdb copy is restricted to in-frame clones and leaves out a portion. The sample gives about 92,000 clones, just over 85% of which show up once; 15% to 18% is in the top ten. Sequenced here: blood, sampled before dendritic cell vaccination. The receptors here all came from a human donor with glioblastoma.

The chain has TRBV15 and TRBJ2-1, with TRBD2 matching over 8 bases. Germline CDR1 is LNHNV and CDR2 is YYDKDF (reference sequence). The CDR3 runs 14 residues. V dropped 4 bases and J dropped 8; count of bases not matched to a gene: 7. The CDR3 region has the DNA TGTGCCACCAGCACGGGGGGGCCCGGCGATGAGCAGTTCTTC. Translating it yields CATSTGGPGDEQFF.

This clone has only a few counts. The chain links TRBV6-5 to TRBJ2-7, with D tentatively TRBD1 (6 bases). The CDR3 covers 14 residues. Trimming removed 6 bases from V and 7 bases from J, with 19 bases in between. Germline assignment: CDR1 MNHEY and CDR2 SVGAGI. CDR3 protein: CASSYRQALGEQYF. The CDR3 DNA sequence: TGTGCCAGCAGCTACAGACAGGCCTTGGGGGAGCAGTACTTC.

The genes are TRBV28 and TRBJ1-2, with 7 positions matching TRBD1. CDR3 length: 13 residues. Germline-derived CDR1 and CDR2 are MDHEN and SYDVKM. Trimming cost V 7 bases and J 5 bases; bases outside gene matches: 7. The CDR3 DNA reads TGTGCCAGCAACAGGGGCTTTGATTATGGCTACACCTTC. It yields the protein CASNRGFDYGYTF.

The sample holds one count of this clone. The rearrangement links TRBV30 to TRBJ1-5; 12 positions match TRBD1. This CDR3 spans 17 amino acids. Trimming removed 2 bases from V and 5 bases from J; junction bases left unmatched: 10. Germline V CDR1 and CDR2: GTSNPN, SVGIG (reference sequence). The CDR3 DNA follows: TGTGCCTGGAGTACCCCTGGGACAGGGGGCTTGTATCAGCCCCAGCATTTT. Residues: CAWSTPGTGGLYQPQHF.

This clone was counted a few times. The chain has TRBV5-1 and TRBJ2-3, with TRBD2 identical over 10 bases. V was clipped by 4 bases and J by 6 bases; unmatched bases: 5. The germline V gene has CDR1 SGHRS and CDR2 YFSETQ. The CDR3 totals 14 residues. The CDR3: CASSPEAGGDTQYF. The CDR3 region has the DNA TGCGCCAGCAGCCCGGAAGCGGGGGGGGATACGCAGTATTTT.

This sequence joins TRBV5-5 and TRBJ1-2, with a tentative D call TRBD1 (5 bases). Germline V CDR1 and CDR2: SGHKS, YYEKEE (reference sequence). The CDR3 loop spans 14 amino acids. V dropped 1 base and J dropped 3 bases, with 10 bases sitting between them. The CDR3 reads CASSLRGLDYGYTF. The CDR3 coding sequence is TGTGCCAGCAGCTTGAGGGGCCTGGACTATGGCTACACCTTC.

J is TRBJ1-2 and V is TRBV15; D might be TRBD1 (6 bases). The germline gives CDR1 LNHNV, CDR2 YYDKDF (reference sequence). Trimming pared 0 bases from V and 14 bases from J, leaving 13 bases between. The CDR3 sequence is 12 residues long. CDR3 protein: CATSRDQGTQTF. The CDR3 nucleotides read TGTGCCACCAGCAGAGATCAAGGGACACAAACCTTC.

The table lists this clone with a few counts. This CDR3 is CASSQDWATGSYEQYF. The CDR3 nucleotides read TGCGCCAGCAGCCAAGATTGGGCTACGGGAAGCTACGAGCAGTACTTC. V usage is TRBV4-3 and J usage is TRBJ2-7, with D possibly matching TRBD2 (5 bases). V gave up 0 bases and J gave up 3 bases, with 15 bases separating them. Germline V CDR1 and CDR2: LGHNA, YSLEER. This CDR3 has 16 amino acids.

The CDR3 DNA follows: TGTGCCAGCAGTGAATGGGCCGAAGTCGGCTACGAGCAGTACTTC. This translates into CASSEWAEVGYEQYF. This rearrangement joins TRBV25-1 to TRBJ2-7; D gene uncertain. The CDR3 has 15 amino acids. V was pared by 1 base and J by 3 bases, with 13 bases between. Germline CDR1 MGHDK, CDR2 SYGVNS.

The chain uses TRBV29-1 and TRBJ2-7; 9 nucleotides line up with TRBD2. Trimming at V came to 1 base and at J to 4 bases, leaving 8 bases not matched to a gene. The CDR3 extends over 15 amino acids. Germline V gene sequence: CDR1 SQVTM, CDR2 ANQGSEA. The DNA for the CDR3 is TGCAGCGTTGAAGCCTCTAGCGGGATAGAGTACGAGCAGTACTTC. Translated, it gives CSVEASSGIEYEQYF.

J is TRBJ2-7 and V is TRBV9; TRBD1 matches 8 bases. Germline V gene data show CDR1 as SGDLS and CDR2 as YYNGEE. The CDR3 is 14 residues long. V lost 6 bases to trimming and J lost 5 bases; unmatched junction nucleotides: 10. The CDR3 reads CASTPGTGVHEQYF. CDR3 coding DNA: TGTGCCAGCACTCCCGGGACAGGTGTCCACGAGCAGTACTTC.

This clone was counted between two and nine times. V is TRBV5-4 and J is TRBJ2-1; D gene ambiguous. Germline values: CDR1 SGHNT, CDR2 YYREEE (reference sequence). The ends were cut back, 0 bases at V and 4 bases at J, with 11 bases in the middle. The CDR3 spans 15 residues. This CDR3 reads CASSLAQAAYNEQFF. The CDR3 DNA is TGTGCCAGCAGCTTGGCCCAGGCCGCTTACAATGAGCAGTTCTTC.

The rearrangement links TRBV4-1 to TRBJ1-5, with D maybe TRBD1 (6 bases). V was shortened by 0 bases and J by 0 bases, with 12 bases between the two germline ends. From germline, CDR1 is MGHRA and CDR2 YSYEKL. The CDR3 runs 17 residues. This CDR3 is CASSQDQTGFSNQPQHF. DNA for the CDR3: TGCGCCAGCAGCCAAGATCAAACAGGGTTTAGCAATCAGCCCCAGCATTTT.

The V and J genes are TRBV19 and TRBJ2-5, with D maybe TRBD2 (5 bases). This CDR3 has 16 residues. V was shortened by 7 bases and J by 0 bases, with 18 bases between the two germline ends. Germline lookup yields CDR1 LNHDA and CDR2 SQIVND (reference sequence). CDR3 residues: CASMGRGPGYQETQYF. CDR3 bases: TGTGCCAGTATGGGGAGAGGACCCGGGTACCAAGAGACCCAGTACTTC.

The V call is TRBV2, the J call TRBJ1-1, with no clear D. Germline V gene data show CDR1 as SNHLY and CDR2 as FYNNEI. V lost 2 bases and J lost 0, with 13 bases in between. This CDR3 has 16 residues. CDR3 in amino acids: CASSEPETHMNTEAFF. CDR3 bases: TGTGCCAGCAGTGAACCTGAGACACACATGAACACTGAAGCTTTCTTT.

J is TRBJ1-1 and V is TRBV19, with D tentatively TRBD1 (6 bases). Looked up from germline, CDR1 is LNHDA and CDR2 is SQIVND (reference sequence). The CDR3 sequence is 16 residues long. The V end was cut by 7 bases, the J end by 4 bases, with 22 bases between. The CDR3 loop reads CASIALGGRGGTEAFF. The CDR3 region has the DNA TGTGCCAGTATCGCTTTGGGGGGGCGCGGGGGCACTGAAGCTTTCTTT.

The V gene is TRBV6-1, the J gene TRBJ2-7; D remains ambiguous. Germline-derived CDR1 and CDR2 are MNHNS and SASEGT. The CDR3 is 11 amino acids. V gave up 2 bases and J gave up 4 bases, with 3 bases separating them. This CDR3 reads CASSEPYEQYF. For the CDR3, the DNA is TGTGCCAGCAGTGAACCGTACGAGCAGTACTTC.

This clone is a singleton in its sample. J is TRBJ2-7 and V is TRBV29-1; D unclear. Trimming took 4 bases from V and 0 from J, leaving 10 bases between them. The V gene's germline CDR1 is SQVTM and CDR2 ANQGSEA. The CDR3 has 13 amino acids. This chain's CDR3 is CSVGVYSSYEQYF. In DNA form, the CDR3 reads TGCAGCGTTGGAGTTTACAGCTCCTACGAGCAGTACTTC.

V is TRBV10-1 and J is TRBJ2-7; tentative D call: TRBD2 (7 bases). With 11 bases removed from V and 5 bases from J, the gap between germline ends came to 13 bases. The CDR3 sequence is 11 residues long. Germline lookup yields CDR1 WNHNN and CDR2 SYGVQD (reference sequence). The CDR3 loop reads CAPRGGHEQYF. Written as DNA, the CDR3 is TGCGCCCCTAGGGGGGGGCACGAGCAGTACTTC.

The count of this clone is one. The chain couples TRBV5-1 to TRBJ2-7; D not resolved. V was pared by 0 bases and J by 0 bases, with 7 bases between. This CDR3 contains 14 residues. In germline, CDR1 is SGHRS, CDR2 YFSETQ. The CDR3 DNA reads as TGCGCCAGCAGCTTGGTCTCCTCCTCCTACGAGCAGTACTTC. Translation: CASSLVSSSYEQYF.

The chain combines TRBV7-9 with TRBJ2-7; 7 positions agree with TRBD2. The CDR3 has 15 amino acids. Trimming at V came to 1 base and at J to 2 bases, leaving 5 bases not matched to a gene. The germline gives CDR1 SEHNR, CDR2 FQNEAQ (reference sequence). For the CDR3, the DNA is TGTGCCAGCAGCTTAGGGGGAGGGGACGCCTACGAGCAGTACTTC. Its protein product is CASSLGGGDAYEQYF.

The rearrangement joins TRBV28 to TRBJ2-7, with 12 bases aligning to TRBD1. The CDR3 contains 15 residues. Germline V gene sequence: CDR1 MDHEN, CDR2 SYDVKM. The junction had 6 bases not matched to a gene; V was cut back by 4 bases and J by 5 bases. CDR3 in DNA: TGTGCCAGCAGTTCCCCCGGGACAGGGGGCGACGAGCAGTACTTC. Amino acid sequence: CASSSPGTGGDEQYF.

This clone was recorded only once. J is TRBJ2-3 and V is TRBV7-2, with D maybe TRBD2 (5 bases). This CDR3 comprises 15 residues. The germline V and J ends were trimmed by 1 base and 0 bases, with 8 bases remaining between them. CDR1 is SGHTA and CDR2 is FQGNSA in the germline V gene. In DNA form, the CDR3 reads TGTGCCAGCAGCTTAGGGCTAGCAAGCACAGATACGCAGTATTTT. It encodes CASSLGLASTDTQYF.

This rearrangement joins TRBV7-3 to TRBJ2-5; D is uncertain. V lost 1 base, J lost 4 bases, and 13 bases lay in between. In germline, CDR1 is SGHTA, CDR2 FQGTGA. This CDR3 contains 15 residues. The CDR3 here is CASSLNGQVGETQYF. For the CDR3, the DNA is TGTGCCAGCAGCTTAAATGGCCAGGTGGGAGAGACCCAGTACTTC. The full variable domain, rest sourced from reference TRBV7-3 and TRBJ2-5, is GAGVSQTPSNKVTEKGKYVELRCDPISGHTALYWYRQSLGQGPEFLIYFQGTGAADDSGLPNDRFFAVRPEGSVSTLKIQRTERGDSAVYLCASSLNGQVGETQYFGPGTRLLVL.

The gene calls are TRBV7-9 and TRBJ1-6; the match to TRBD1 covers 7 bases. Germline-derived CDR1 and CDR2 are SEHNR and FQNEAQ (reference sequence). The V segment lost 5 bases and the J segment 7 bases; nucleotides outside the gene matches: 5. CDR3 size: 14 residues. The CDR3 protein is CASSTKTGNSPLHF. CDR3 coding DNA: TGTGCCAGCAGCACCAAGACAGGGAATTCACCCCTCCACTTT. The whole variable domain, filled in from reference TRBV7-9 and TRBJ1-6, reads DTGVSQNPRHKITKRGQNVTFRCDPISEHNRLYWYRQTLGQGPEFLTYFQNEAQLEKSRLLSDRFSAERPKGSFSTLEIQRTEQGDSAMYLCASSTKTGNSPLHFGNGTRLTVT.

This chain connects TRBV4-3 to TRBJ2-7; 10 bases line up with TRBD2. This CDR3 comprises 15 residues. CDR1 and CDR2 (germline): LGHNA, YSLEER. Trimming at V came to 0 bases and at J to 4 bases, leaving 3 bases not matched to a gene. The CDR3 bases are TGCGCCAGCAGCCAAGAACAGCGGGGGGGGTACGAGCAGTACTTC. Its protein product is CASSQEQRGGYEQYF.

The rearrangement links TRBV9 to TRBJ1-1; a weak D match, TRBD1 (5 bases). This CDR3 region has 14 residues. Looked up from germline, CDR1 is SGDLS and CDR2 is YYNGEE. Trimming took 0 bases from V and 4 from J, leaving 10 bases between them. This chain's CDR3 is CASSVGGGSTEAFF. The CDR3 DNA reads as TGTGCCAGCAGCGTAGGGGGGGGAAGCACTGAAGCTTTCTTT. The whole variable domain, remainder taken from reference TRBV9 and TRBJ1-1, is DSGVTQTPKHLITATGQRVTLRCSPRSGDLSVYWYQQSLDQGLQFLIQYYNGEERAKGNILERFSAQQFPDLHSELNLSSLELGDSALYFCASSVGGGSTEAFFGQGTRLTVV.

V gene TRBV4-2 combines with J gene TRBJ2-3; D possibly corresponds to TRBD2 (6 bases). Looked up from germline, CDR1 is LGHNA and CDR2 is YNFKEQ. The length of the CDR3 is 15 residues. V lost 0 bases and J lost 2, with 9 bases in between. CDR3: CASSQEAGLTDTQYF. The CDR3 DNA follows: TGTGCCAGCAGCCAAGAGGCGGGACTCACAGATACGCAGTATTTT.

The chain carries TRBV7-9 and TRBJ2-7; 7 bases match TRBD1. The junction had 12 bases not matched to a gene; V was cut back by 6 bases and J by 7 bases. CDR1 is SEHNR, CDR2 FQNEAQ, per germline (reference sequence). The CDR3 runs to 14 residues. The CDR3 loop reads CASSEGRGFEEQYF. As DNA, the CDR3 is TGTGCCAGCAGTGAGGGCAGGGGGTTCGAGGAGCAGTACTTC.

The chain combines TRBV6-5 with TRBJ1-1, with no clear D. Germline values: CDR1 MNHEY, CDR2 SVGAGI. The CDR3 covers 14 residues. V lost 0 bases to trimming and J lost 6 bases, with 11 bases between them. The CDR3 here is CASSYSIRVSEAFF. DNA of the CDR3: TGTGCCAGCAGTTACTCGATACGGGTATCTGAAGCTTTCTTT.

This chain joins TRBV18 and TRBJ2-7; a possible D gene is TRBD1 (7 bases). The CDR3 loop spans 14 amino acids. CDR1 and CDR2 (germline): KGHSH, LQKENI. V lost 4 bases and J lost 2, with 12 bases in between. CDR3 loop: CASSRGTDTYEQYF. The CDR3 coding sequence is TGTGCCAGCTCACGCGGGACAGACACCTACGAGCAGTACTTC. The variable domain in full, with the rest retrieved from reference TRBV18 and TRBJ2-7, is NAGVMQNPRHLVRRRGQEARLRCSPMKGHSHVYWYRQLPEEGLKFMVYLQKENIIDESGMPKERFSAEFPKEGPSILRIQQVVRGDSAAYFCASSRGTDTYEQYFGPGTRLTVT.

The chain links TRBV7-2 to TRBJ1-2, with TRBD1 matching over 8 bases. The CDR3 consists of 15 residues. Trimming cost V 2 bases and J 7 bases; bases outside gene matches: 9. Germline CDR1 SGHTA, CDR2 FQGNSA. CDR3 nucleotide sequence: TGTGCCAGCAGCTTATGGACAGGGAGCCTTGGTGGCTACACCTTC. It codes for CASSLWTGSLGGYTF.